Listed below are T cell receptor beta chains from one sample, sequenced in a study of blood T cell repertoires in COVID-19. Measured with immunoSEQ multiplex PCR; TCRdb has only the in-frame clones, and not every one. Of fewer than 150,000 clones listed, 60% to 85% are singletons. The specimen was peripheral blood. Receptors were obtained from a human donor with acute or convalescent COVID-19. The donor label of this sample is uncertain. Both conserved end residues are part of each CDR3. The order of the fields is V gene, J gene, clone size, D gene, CDR3 protein. A D gene is named only where the DNA matches it firmly. Some rows have no size entry. The others give once, few or many, or a class for an expanded clone.

TRBV15	TRBJ2-2	-	TRBD1	CATSPGQGYTGELFF
TRBV9	TRBJ2-3	-	TRBD2	CASSTSGGTDTQYF
TRBV7-2	TRBJ1-3	-	-	CASRASISNTIYF
TRBV4-1	TRBJ1-2	few	-	CASSSSDSGPYGYTF
TRBV3-1/TRBV3-2	TRBJ1-2	-	-	CASSQVPLTGGYTF
TRBV6-1	TRBJ2-1	-	TRBD1	CASSDPGTGRPGEQFF
TRBV6-5	TRBJ1-1	-	TRBD1	CASSPGTGPLSGAFF
TRBV3-1/TRBV3-2	TRBJ1-3	-	-	CASSRGQWNSGNTIYF
TRBV5-6	TRBJ1-2	-	-	CASSLIDYGYTF
TRBV10-3	TRBJ2-7	once	-	CAISLTESSYEQYF
TRBV7-8	TRBJ2-5	-	TRBD1	CASSLGAGGRETQYF
TRBV27	TRBJ1-2	-	TRBD1	CASSKQGYYYGYTF
TRBV15	TRBJ2-3	-	TRBD1	CATSSGGSTDTQYF